This T cell receptor (beta chain) was identified in a study of shared clonotypes between healthy human individuals. Regarding the study as a whole: Clonotype sharing among donors likely depends on sequencing depth.

Note on this clone: Its antigen is not identified.

Only in-frame clones appear in the TCRdb table, and some are missing; sequencing was by immunoSEQ multiplex PCR. Among roughly 1,100,000 clones listed, about 70% were seen once. J lost 6 bases, V lost 5 bases, and 16 bases had no gene match. CDR1 is MNHEY, CDR2 SMNVEV, per germline (reference sequence). The CDR3 is 16 residues long. This sequence was found in a man aged 18 to 29 in good health. The chain joins TRBV27 to TRBJ2-7; 7 bases align to TRBD1. The material sequenced was memory CD4+ T cells sorted from blood. Subset: CD45RA-negative fraction. DNA for the CDR3: TGTGCCAGCAGTCCATCCGGGACCCCGTGGGACAGCGAGCAGTACTTC. It encodes CASSPSGTPWDSEQYF.